The 12 T cell receptor beta chains given below trace back to one sample, sequenced in a study of blood T cell repertoires in COVID-19. TCRdb's table, derived via immunoSEQ multiplex PCR, lists solely in-frame clones and lacks some. The sample lists fewer than 200,000 clones; around 85% were seen once. The sequenced sample was peripheral blood. These receptors came from a man aged 55-75 years who had recovered from COVID-19.

Ten or more counts support this clone. In DNA, the CDR3 is TGTGCCAGCAGTTCCCCGGGACAGGGGGCACGAGAGCAGTACTTC. Residues: CASSSPGQGAREQYF. The chain couples TRBV28 to TRBJ2-7; 12 bases map to TRBD1. The CDR3 is 15 residues long. J was trimmed by 7 bases and V by 4 bases; bases with no gene match: 8. CDR1 is MDHEN, CDR2 SYDVKM, per germline.

The chain combines TRBV7-3 with TRBJ1-1; D unresolved. Trimming pared 5 bases from V and 2 bases from J, leaving 9 bases between. CDR3 size: 13 residues. Germline V gene lookup returns CDR1 SGHTA and CDR2 FQGTGA. CDR3 amino acids: CASSTTPNTEAFF. CDR3 DNA sequence: TGTGCCAGCAGCACAACACCAAACACTGAAGCTTTCTTT. Full variable domain (outside the CDR3, taken from reference TRBV7-3 and TRBJ1-1): GAGVSQTPSNKVTEKGKYVELRCDPISGHTALYWYRQSLGQGPEFLIYFQGTGAADDSGLPNDRFFAVRPEGSVSTLKIQRTERGDSAVYLCASSTTPNTEAFFGQGTRLTVV.

The genes are TRBV20-1 and TRBJ1-2; 7 bases fit TRBD1. The V segment lost 3 bases and the J segment 8 bases; nucleotides outside the gene matches: 15. Germline V CDR1 and CDR2: DFQATT, SNEGSKA (reference sequence). The CDR3 covers 15 residues. The CDR3 spells CSASPGGRLGEGYTF. The CDR3 coding sequence is TGCAGTGCTAGTCCAGGGGGGAGACTCGGAGAGGGCTACACCTTC.

CDR3 protein: CASSVGGQGFNEQFF. The CDR3 bases are TGTGCCAGCAGCGTTGGGGGACAGGGGTTCAATGAGCAGTTCTTC. This chain joins TRBV9 and TRBJ2-1; 10 positions agree with TRBD1. The ends lost 2 bases at V and 6 bases at J; junction bases unmatched: 5. Germline CDR1 and CDR2: SGDLS and YYNGEE. The CDR3 is made up of 15 amino acids.

This chain links TRBV5-1 with TRBJ1-1; 7 nucleotides match TRBD1. Trimming removed 4 bases from V and 1 base from J; junction bases left unmatched: 4. Germline loops: CDR1 SGHRS, CDR2 YFSETQ. CDR3 length: 14 amino acids. The CDR3 protein is CASSHRQGNTEAFF. The CDR3 bases are TGCGCCAGCAGCCATCGACAGGGGAACACTGAAGCTTTCTTT.

In this sample, this clone turned up a few times. The chain combines TRBV6-5 with TRBJ1-1; D gene unclear. CDR1 and CDR2 from the germline V gene are MNHEY and SVGAGI. This CDR3 region has 16 residues. Trimming shortened V by 0 bases and J by 4 bases, and 15 bases separated the two germline ends. CDR3 nucleotide sequence: TGTGCCAGCAGTTACTCGATTGTTTTCCAGATCACTGAAGCTTTCTTT. Translation: CASSYSIVFQITEAFF.

The chain uses TRBV6-5 and TRBJ2-1; 13 bases line up with TRBD2. CDR1 is MNHEY and CDR2 is SVGAGI in the germline V gene. CDR3 length: 14 residues. With 7 bases clipped from V and 11 bases from J, the junction kept 8 bases outside the gene matches. The CDR3 DNA reads as TGTGCCAGCAAACTGGGACTAGCGGGGCCAAAGCAGTTCTTC. As protein: CASKLGLAGPKQFF.

The rearrangement links TRBV2 to TRBJ2-5; no reliable D call. CDR3 length: 13 residues. The germline V gene encodes CDR1 SNHLY and CDR2 FYNNEI. V was cut by 2 bases and J by 5 bases, with 9 bases left in between. The CDR3 loop is CASSESFPETQYF. Here the CDR3 DNA reads TGTGCCAGCAGTGAAAGCTTCCCGGAGACCCAGTACTTC.

V usage is TRBV4-3 and J usage is TRBJ1-1; 9 bases match TRBD1. Losses at the gene ends were 0 bases for V and 1 base for J; bases not matched to a gene: 6. CDR1 is LGHNA and CDR2 is YSLEER in the germline V gene. The CDR3 totals 17 residues. The CDR3 DNA reads as TGCGCCAGCAGCCAAGATCGGTTGACAGGGGGGAACACTGAAGCTTTCTTT. Amino acid sequence: CASSQDRLTGGNTEAFF.

The chain is built from TRBV6-5 and TRBJ1-5, with TRBD1 as a possible D gene (5 bases). CDR3 size: 13 residues. The V gene's germline CDR1 is MNHEY and CDR2 SVGAGI. V shed 6 bases and J shed 11 bases, with 17 bases lying between them. CDR3 DNA sequence: TGTGCCAGCAGCCCGCGGGACCGCCAGGCCCAGCATTTT. Its translation: CASSPRDRQAQHF.

The chain uses TRBV19 and TRBJ1-1; D is possibly TRBD1 (5 bases). This CDR3 is 15 amino acids long. V gave up 7 bases and J gave up 0 bases, with 15 bases separating them. The germline V gene encodes CDR1 LNHDA and CDR2 SQIVND (reference sequence). Written as DNA, the CDR3 is TGTGCCAGTATCGGGGAGGGGTCGATGAACACTGAAGCTTTCTTT. This gives the protein CASIGEGSMNTEAFF.

To note about this clone: Other nucleotide sequences from this sample produce the same CDR3. The V and J genes are TRBV4-2 and TRBJ2-7, with no clear D. V was clipped by 1 base and J by 1 base, with 5 bases between them. Germline values: CDR1 LGHNA, CDR2 YNFKEQ. The CDR3 spans 13 residues. The CDR3 protein is CASSQGGSYEQYF. In DNA form, the CDR3 reads TGTGCCAGCAGCCAAGGCGGTTCCTACGAGCAGTACTTC.